This T cell receptor (beta chain) was recovered during a study of shared clonotypes between healthy human individuals. Study-level information: Each donor's CD4 naive and CD4 memory cells filled three plates apiece, CD8 naive two, and CD8 memory one.

There are 17 residues in the CDR3. Germline V gene lookup returns CDR1 SEHNR and CDR2 FQNEAQ (reference sequence). The germline V and J ends were trimmed by 11 bases and 7 bases, with 30 bases remaining between them. TCRdb keeps only in-frame clones here, not all; method: immunoSEQ multiplex PCR. The sample contains 2 million to 2.5 million clones, 80% to 95% of which appear only once. Sequenced material: naive CD4+ T cells from PBMCs. The sample's subset: CD45RA+ positively selected. The chain couples TRBV7-9 to TRBJ2-1; tentatively, D is TRBD1 or TRBD2 (5 bases each). This clonotype was obtained from a man between 18 and 35 years old in good health. Some clones in this sample may be carry-over from other donors' samples. CDR3 DNA: TGTGCCGTCAGGGTGGGGACCGATAGAAAAATCTGGAATGAGCAGTTCTTC. Translation gives CAVRVGTDRKIWNEQFF.